One T cell receptor beta chain is described in this entry. These data are taken from a study of Ad26.COV2.S vaccination and SARS-CoV-2 variants. Clones were sequenced by immunoSEQ multiplex PCR, and TCRdb holds only the in-frame ones, with some missing. In the table there are roughly 400,000 clones, over 75% of which are singletons. This CDR3 spans 13 amino acids. CDR1 is SNHLY, CDR2 FYNNEI, per germline. Deletions cut 7 bases from V and 1 base from J, with 10 bases between. Treatment of the sample: about 20 received Ad26.COV2.S at low or high dose, single or two shots; 5 received placebo; per-sample allocation not given. Day 63 after the first vaccine or placebo injection was the time point for sampling. An adult of 18-55 years in Boston served as donor. Wuhan-strain spike was delivered by a replication-incompetent Ad26 vector.

The starting material was peripheral blood, obtained in a trial of Ad26.COV2.S vaccine versus placebo. The gene calls are TRBV2 and TRBJ1-1, with D uncertain. This clonotype was obtained from a person aged 18-60 years who received the Ad26.COV2.S COVID-19 vaccine or a placebo. In DNA, the CDR3 is TGTGCCAGCACGGGAAGGGAGAACACTGAAGCTTTCTTT. Protein: CASTGRENTEAFF.